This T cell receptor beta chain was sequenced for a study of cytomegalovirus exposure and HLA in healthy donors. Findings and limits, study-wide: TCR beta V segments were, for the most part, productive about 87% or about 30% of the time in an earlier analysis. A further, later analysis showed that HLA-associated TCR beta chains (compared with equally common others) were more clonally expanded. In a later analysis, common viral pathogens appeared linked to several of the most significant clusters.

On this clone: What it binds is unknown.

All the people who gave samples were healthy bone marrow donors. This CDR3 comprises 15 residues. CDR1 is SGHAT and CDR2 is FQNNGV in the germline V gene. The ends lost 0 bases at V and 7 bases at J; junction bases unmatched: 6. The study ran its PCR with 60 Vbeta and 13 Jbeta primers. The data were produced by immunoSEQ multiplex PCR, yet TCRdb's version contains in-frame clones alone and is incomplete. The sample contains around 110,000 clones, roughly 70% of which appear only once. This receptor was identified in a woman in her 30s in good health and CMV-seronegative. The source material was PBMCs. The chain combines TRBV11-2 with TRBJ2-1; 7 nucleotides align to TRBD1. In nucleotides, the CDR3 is TGTGCCAGCAGCTTAGAGACACAGGGGACGAATGAGCAGTTCTTC. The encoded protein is CASSLETQGTNEQFF. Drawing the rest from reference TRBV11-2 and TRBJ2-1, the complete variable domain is EAGVAQSPRYKIIEKRQSVAFWCNPISGHATLYWYQQILGQGPKLLIQFQNNGVVDDSQLPKDRFSAERLKGVDSTLKIQPAKLEDSAVYLCASSLETQGTNEQFFGPGTRLTVL.